This entry features one TCR beta chain sequence. Only a few counts were recorded for this clonotype. The antigen it recognizes is unknown. Base-call qualities are not available, and no considerably larger clone is one nucleotide away. This entry belongs to a study of CD8 T cells in ankylosing spondylitis (dated by TCRdb to between 2016 and 2019). With respect to the entire study: The study set out to find disease-linked TCR variants by profiling T cell receptor beta repertoires in ankylosing spondylitis patients and healthy donors. The full study cohort was made up of about 25 ankylosing spondylitis patients and approximately 100 healthy donors. Peripheral blood was sampled, and synovial fluid was additionally collected from ankylosing spondylitis patients. What the research found in general, with its limitations: The disease-linked clones were reported as significantly enriched in matched synovial fluid samples from ankylosing spondylitis patients. Some of the motif variants had been reported before in the synovial fluid and blood of reactive arthritis patients, a finding that suggests common disease-initiation mechanisms. The disease-linked clones had a CD8+ phenotype and were found at relatively low frequencies in peripheral blood. Blood from ankylosing spondylitis patients appeared to be characterized by a TCR beta motif composed of about eight highly homologous amino acid variants.

The instrument given in TCRdb is Illumina HiSeq 2500. TCR beta libraries were prepared by quantitative 5'-RACE with molecular barcodes. Turning to the authors' computational methods: To identify disease-linked TCR variants, a new computational method was used, one built on a probabilistic model of VDJ rearrangement. The public reads were run again by TCRdb, first through fastp at Q25 and then through MiXCR, and only productive beta chains were kept. Each entry merges the rows of one CDR3 protein and shows their most common DNA and genes. The V and J calls reflect TCRdb's pipeline rather than the authors' work. In this sample the table shows just under 350,000 distinct CDR3 sequences, roughly 14% of which occur a single time. The ten top clones hold roughly 0.99% of the sample. Sequenced material: blood, either unsorted or a sorted T cell fraction (not recorded which). This TCR was sampled from a male donor with ankylosing spondylitis or in good health (not recorded which).

The nucleotide sequence reads TGTGCCAGCAGCCTCGGGGGGGGGAGAGGCACTGAAGCTTTCTTT. Its translation is CASSLGGGRGTEAFF. The chain is assembled from TRBV7-9 and TRBJ1-1; the D gene is perhaps TRBD1, from 5 matching bases. V and J are truncated by 5 bases and 4 bases respectively, leaving an intervening sequence of 17 bases. The germline V gene (reference sequence) specifies SEHNR as CDR1 and FQNEAQ as CDR2. The CDR3 runs 15 residues from the cysteine to the phenylalanine. This entry keeps only the CDR3 DNA: 45 bases, framed from base 1.